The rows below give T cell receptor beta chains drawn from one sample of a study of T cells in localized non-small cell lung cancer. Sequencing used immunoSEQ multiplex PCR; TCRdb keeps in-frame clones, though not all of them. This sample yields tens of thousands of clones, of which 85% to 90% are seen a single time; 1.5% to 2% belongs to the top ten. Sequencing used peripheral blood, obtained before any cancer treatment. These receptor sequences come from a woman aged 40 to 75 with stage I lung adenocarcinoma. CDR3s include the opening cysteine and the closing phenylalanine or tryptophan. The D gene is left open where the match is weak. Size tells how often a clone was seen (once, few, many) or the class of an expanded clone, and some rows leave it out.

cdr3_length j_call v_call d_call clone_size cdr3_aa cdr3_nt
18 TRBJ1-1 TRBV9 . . CASSVTGVGGAGGTEAFF TGTGCCAGCAGCGTAACGGGGGTCGGAGGGGCGGGCGGCACTGAAGCTTTCTTT
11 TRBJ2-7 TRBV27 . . CASRPYLEQYF TGTGCCAGCAGACCCTACCTCGAGCAGTACTTC
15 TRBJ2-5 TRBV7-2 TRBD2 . CASSRWTSGQETQYF TGTGCCAGCAGCCGTTGGACTAGCGGCCAAGAGACCCAGTACTTC
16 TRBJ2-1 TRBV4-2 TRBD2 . CASSQEGREGLNEQFF TGTGCCAGCAGCCAAGAAGGGCGGGAGGGCCTAAATGAGCAGTTCTTC
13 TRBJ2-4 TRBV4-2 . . CASSPGPTNIQYF TGTGCCAGCAGCCCGGGACCCACAAACATTCAGTACTTC
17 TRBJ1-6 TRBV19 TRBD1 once CASSMGSQGARNSPLHF TGTGCCAGTAGTATGGGGTCGCAGGGGGCTCGGAATTCACCCCTCCACTTT
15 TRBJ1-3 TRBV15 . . CATSSQTYSGNTIYF TGTGCTACCAGCAGCCAGACATACTCTGGAAACACCATATATTTT
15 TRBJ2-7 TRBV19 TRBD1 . CASTLMHRGQTEQYF TGTGCCAGTACCCTCATGCACAGGGGGCAAACCGAGCAGTACTTC
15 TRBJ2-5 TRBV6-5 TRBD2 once CASSYSTGGLETQYF TGTGCCAGCAGTTACTCGACGGGGGGGCTCGAGACCCAGTACTTC
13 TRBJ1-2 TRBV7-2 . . CASSPYVVDGYTF TGTGCCAGCAGCCCCTACGTCGTAGACGGCTACACCTTC
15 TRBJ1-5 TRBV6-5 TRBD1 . CASRVDRDPVRPQHF TGTGCCAGCAGAGTTGACAGGGACCCTGTAAGGCCCCAGCATTTT
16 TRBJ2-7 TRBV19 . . CASSIDPGLSSYEQYF TGTGCCAGTAGTATAGATCCCGGACTGAGCTCCTACGAGCAGTACTTC
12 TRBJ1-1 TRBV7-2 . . CASSYGQSPAFF TGTGCCAGCAGCTATGGACAGTCCCCAGCTTTCTTT